This T cell receptor (beta chain) derives from a study of cytomegalovirus exposure and HLA in healthy donors. Germline values: CDR1 LNHNV, CDR2 YYDKDF (reference sequence). The CDR3 length is 12 residues. Trimming took 5 bases from V and 7 from J, leaving 11 bases between them. Primers: 60 Vbeta forward and 13 Jbeta reverse. Here immunoSEQ multiplex PCR was the method, and the copy in TCRdb shows in-frame clones only, minus some. Of 70,000 to 80,000 clones listed, about four fifths were seen once; the top ten hold about 8.2%. To note about this clone: Its antigen is not identified.

Study results and limitations: The study listed roughly 150 cytomegalovirus-associated TCR beta chains.

This clonotype was obtained from a woman aged 35 to 49 in good health and CMV-seropositive. The chain has TRBV15 and TRBJ2-5; D gene ambiguous. Source material: PBMCs. CDR3 region: CATSPLSGTQYF. DNA for the CDR3: TGTGCCACCAGCCCCCTATCTGGGACCCAGTACTTC.